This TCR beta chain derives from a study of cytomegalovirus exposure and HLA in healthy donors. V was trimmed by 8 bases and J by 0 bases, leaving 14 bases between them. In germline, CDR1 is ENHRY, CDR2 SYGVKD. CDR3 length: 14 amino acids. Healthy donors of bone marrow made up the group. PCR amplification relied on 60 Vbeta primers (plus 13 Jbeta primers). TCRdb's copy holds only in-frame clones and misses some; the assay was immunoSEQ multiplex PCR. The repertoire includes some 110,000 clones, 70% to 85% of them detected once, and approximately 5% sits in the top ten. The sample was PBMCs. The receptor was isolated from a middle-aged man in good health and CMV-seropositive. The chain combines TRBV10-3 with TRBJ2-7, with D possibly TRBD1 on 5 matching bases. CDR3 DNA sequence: TGTGCCATCTCTGACAGTCGAAACTCCTACGAGCAGTACTTC. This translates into CAISDSRNSYEQYF.